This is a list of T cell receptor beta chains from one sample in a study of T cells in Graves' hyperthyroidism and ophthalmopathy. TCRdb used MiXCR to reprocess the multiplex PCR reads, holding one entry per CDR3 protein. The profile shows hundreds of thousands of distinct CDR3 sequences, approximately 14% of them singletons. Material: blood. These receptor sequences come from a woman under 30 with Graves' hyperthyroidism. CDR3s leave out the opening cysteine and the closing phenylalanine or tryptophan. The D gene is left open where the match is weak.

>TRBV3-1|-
ASSPLGRIGNTEAF
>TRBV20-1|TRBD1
SARVGQELSGYT
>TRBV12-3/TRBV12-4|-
ASSSEGGASGELF
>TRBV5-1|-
ASSLGDHTGELF
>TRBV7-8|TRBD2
ATLRLAENTGELF
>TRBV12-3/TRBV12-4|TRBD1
ASSRDRVAQGYT
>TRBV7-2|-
ASSLLPQDPTTDTQY
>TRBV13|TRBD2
ASSLDGSGASYEQY
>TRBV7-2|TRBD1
ASSQSPGTGGYEQY
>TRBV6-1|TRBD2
ATRGSSNYDEQF
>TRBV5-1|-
ASSFLPGRDTQY
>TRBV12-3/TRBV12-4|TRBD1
ASSGGTAETTNEKLF
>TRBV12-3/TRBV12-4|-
ASSPWRGTAQETQY
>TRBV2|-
ASSARTDLGGYT
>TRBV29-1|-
SVDSGTNTEAF
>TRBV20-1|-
SARGSGAFFTDTQY
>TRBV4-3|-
ASSQGLLGEQY
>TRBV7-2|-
ASSSPRTGFTQY
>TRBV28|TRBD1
ASSRPSGGPYEQY
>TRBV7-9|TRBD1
ASSLGNEGGEWNGYT
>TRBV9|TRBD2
ASSVGTSGTVHEQF
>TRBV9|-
ASSVVAQNTGELF
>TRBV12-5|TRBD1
ARDRDRGRYEQY
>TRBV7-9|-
ASSLIWGARDTDTQY
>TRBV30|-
AWSVPNSWHEQY
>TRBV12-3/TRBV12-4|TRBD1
ASSMVGTGYNEQF
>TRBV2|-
ASSSDSFSGANVLT
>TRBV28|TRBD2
ASSLGGGGAYEQY
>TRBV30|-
AWTPAREAF
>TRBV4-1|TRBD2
ASSQAGRERVHEQY
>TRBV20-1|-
SARDDRRGYERF
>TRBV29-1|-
SVEVIGGYEQY
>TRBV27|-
ASSAGTTNTEAF
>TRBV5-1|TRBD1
ASSSPTGTDTGELF
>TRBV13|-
ASSPKGYYEQY
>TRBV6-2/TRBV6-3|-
ASSYATPEGTQY
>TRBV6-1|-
ASTRVGAGLNTEAF
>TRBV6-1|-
ASKIITGELF
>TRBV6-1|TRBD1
ASSDQYRGGTEAF